The text below deals with one T cell receptor (beta chain). Nashville, Tennessee was home to all donors, who were Caucasian adults. V gave up 4 bases and J gave up 0 bases; unmatched junction bases: 2. Germline values: CDR1 SGHNT, CDR2 YYREEE (reference sequence). The CDR3 sequence is 14 residues long. The authors' processing: In the immunoSEQ data, sequences were junction-only and lacked quality scores, so filtering differed. Assay used: immunoSEQ multiplex PCR; TCRdb lists only in-frame clones, some missing. That table is the source of V, J and clone size, and D and trimming were worked out from the DNA. The table has 2,500,000 or so clones, 85% to 95% seen once; the top ten hold 0.37%. The data derive from a study of shared clonotypes between healthy human individuals.

The sequenced sample consisted of naive CD4+ T cells from PBMCs. Specified subset: CD45RA+ positively selected. The V gene is TRBV5-4, the J gene TRBJ1-1; 8 positions match TRBD1. The clonotype was recovered from a young man in good health. Some clones in this sample may be carry-over from other donors' samples. The CDR3, as DNA: TGTGCCAGCAGCGTGGGACAGGTGAACACTGAAGCTTTCTTT. It translates to CASSVGQVNTEAFF.